The 5 T cell receptor beta chains below were found in one sample sequenced in a study of blood T cell repertoires in COVID-19. Generated by immunoSEQ multiplex PCR, the TCRdb table keeps only in-frame clones and is missing some. The sample yields 150,000 to 200,000 clones, 89% seen once. The source material was PBMCs or T cells enriched from blood (not recorded which). The receptor source for this set is a woman younger than 35 who had recovered from COVID-19.

The rearrangement joins TRBV9 to TRBJ1-6; 7 nucleotides align to TRBD1. V trimming: 0 bases; J trimming: 7 bases; junction bases outside the gene matches: 7. The CDR3 is made up of 16 amino acids. In germline, CDR1 is SGDLS, CDR2 YYNGEE. Here the CDR3 DNA reads TGTGCCAGCAGCGTAGAACAGGGGCCAGGAAATTCACCCCTCCACTTT. This codes for CASSVEQGPGNSPLHF. Full variable domain (outside the CDR3, taken from reference TRBV9 and TRBJ1-6): DSGVTQTPKHLITATGQRVTLRCSPRSGDLSVYWYQQSLDQGLQFLIQYYNGEERAKGNILERFSAQQFPDLHSELNLSSLELGDSALYFCASSVEQGPGNSPLHFGNGTRLTVT.

The chain recombines TRBV27 with TRBJ1-2; D is possibly TRBD1 (6 bases). CDR3 size: 14 residues. Trimming stripped 7 bases from V and 0 bases from J, with 12 bases between. Germline V gives CDR1 MNHEY, CDR2 SMNVEV (reference sequence). The CDR3 DNA follows: TGTGCCAGCACTTCCGGGGACACTAACTATGGCTACACCTTC. It yields the protein CASTSGDTNYGYTF.

V gene TRBV6-2 or TRBV6-3 combines with J gene TRBJ1-1; 7 bases map to TRBD1. Trimming took 6 bases from V and 3 from J; bases not matched to a gene: 13. The CDR3 is made up of 16 amino acids. CDR1 and CDR2 from the germline V gene are MNHEY and SVGEGT. The CDR3 loop is CASSRFTGALDTEAFF. CDR3 bases: TGTGCCAGCAGCCGATTCACAGGGGCCCTGGACACTGAAGCTTTCTTT.

The rearrangement joins TRBV7-9 to TRBJ2-7; no firm D call. The CDR3 sequence is 12 residues long. The germline V and J ends were trimmed by 5 bases and 3 bases, with 8 bases remaining between them. The germline CDR1 and CDR2 sequences are SEHNR and FQNEAQ (reference sequence). DNA of the CDR3: TGTGCCAGCAGCCTACAGAACTACGAGCAGTACTTC. Its translation: CASSLQNYEQYF.

This chain links TRBV27 with TRBJ1-2; no definite D call. This CDR3 is built from 13 residues. Germline-derived CDR1 and CDR2 are MNHEY and SMNVEV (reference sequence). V was pared by 2 bases and J by 1 base, with 5 bases between. CDR3 sequence: CASSLQVNYGYTF. The CDR3 DNA follows: TGTGCCAGCAGTTTACAGGTTAACTATGGCTACACCTTC.